This T cell receptor (beta chain) came from a study of spatial heterogeneity in lung cancer. This clonotype is medium-sized within its sample. As yet, its antigen is unknown. One entry per CDR3 protein results from TCRdb running MiXCR on the 5' RACE reads. The sample includes approximately 8,800 distinct CDR3 sequences, 5.4% of them seen just once. Study-level points and caveats: How many expanded intratumoral alpha and beta TCRs were present tracked the tumor mutation count, which was a count of nonsynonymous mutations.

Time point specified: sample taken at primary tumor resection. The clonotype comes from a male donor with early-stage non-small cell lung cancer. Material: lung tumor tissue, obtained at surgery.

The DNA of the CDR3 is TGTGCCAGCAGTTTCACTCCACAGGGGAGAGGAAGGAACACTGAAGCTTTCTTT. Its translation is CASSFTPQGRGRNTEAFF. The chain is built from TRBV3-1 and TRBJ1-1; TRBD1 aligns across 7 bases. The germline V gene encodes CDR1 LGHDT and CDR2 YNNKEL (reference sequence). CDR3 size: 18 residues. The J segment lost 1 base and the V segment lost 6 bases, leaving 17 bases of the junction unmatched.